This passage covers 23 T cell receptor beta chains from one sample sequenced in a study of T-cell memory formation after mild COVID-19. TCRdb called the 5' RACE reads again in MiXCR, with one record for every CDR3 protein. Of about 560,000 distinct CDR3 sequences listed, about 22% are singletons. The sample was PBMCs or a T cell subset sorted from them (not recorded which). The receptor set was obtained from an adult woman who had mild COVID-19 (a few samples of this study predate the infection). Cell type and time point are not known.

The chain couples TRBV9 to TRBJ2-1, with 9 bases identical to TRBD2. From germline, CDR1 is SGDLS and CDR2 YYNGEE. The V and J ends lost 6 bases and 9 bases, in that order; junction bases with no gene match: 13. There are 15 residues in the CDR3. The CDR3 here is CASTPGGLATGEQFF. The CDR3 DNA reads as TGTGCCAGCACCCCGGGGGGACTAGCTACTGGTGAGCAGTTCTTC.

This clonotype has only a few counts. The chain is built from TRBV12-3 or TRBV12-4 and TRBJ1-1; a possible D gene is TRBD1 (5 bases). Trimming removed 3 bases from V and 1 base from J, with 9 bases in between. The CDR3 loop spans 14 amino acids. CDR3 bases: TGTGCCAGCAGTTTCAGGGCTACGAACACTGAAGCTTTCTTT. The encoded protein is CASSFRATNTEAFF.

This clonotype was picked up many times. V and J are TRBV5-1 and TRBJ2-3; TRBD2 matches 11 bases. The ends lost 4 bases at V and 1 base at J; junction bases unmatched: 5. This CDR3 is built from 16 residues. The germline gives CDR1 SGHRS, CDR2 YFSETQ. The chain's CDR3 is CASSLKGLAGTDTQYF. DNA for the CDR3: TGCGCCAGCAGCCTGAAGGGACTAGCGGGCACAGATACGCAGTATTTT.

The rearrangement joins TRBV24-1 to TRBJ1-5; D gene ambiguous. Germline CDR1 is KGHDR and CDR2 is SFDVKD. The CDR3 covers 15 residues. Trimming shortened V by 5 bases and J by 4 bases, and 14 bases separated the two germline ends. The CDR3 coding sequence is TGTGCCACCAGTGCTTCGGGTCCGTCAAATCAGCCCCAGCATTTT. This encodes CATSASGPSNQPQHF.

Only a few counts were recorded for this clonotype. This chain joins TRBV5-1 and TRBJ2-7; D uncertain. This CDR3 spans 13 amino acids. Germline CDR1 reads SGHRS; CDR2 reads YFSETQ. Deletions cut 4 bases from V and 2 bases from J, with 10 bases between. CDR3 loop: CASSRSGAYEQYF. CDR3 DNA: TGCGCCAGCAGCCGGTCAGGAGCCTACGAGCAGTACTTC.

This chain joins TRBV12-3 or TRBV12-4 and TRBJ2-7; D perhaps matches TRBD1 (6 bases). The CDR3 has 14 residues. V was clipped by 5 bases and J by 7 bases, with 18 bases between them. CDR3 loop: CASSIHGTPWEQYF. Here the CDR3 DNA reads TGTGCCAGCAGTATCCACGGGACACCCTGGGAGCAGTACTTC.

This clonotype was seen once. This sequence joins TRBV3-1 and TRBJ2-7, with 7 positions matching TRBD1. This CDR3 is built from 16 residues. Per the germline V gene, CDR1 is LGHDT and CDR2 is YNNKEL (reference sequence). The V segment lost 4 bases and the J segment 1 base; nucleotides outside the gene matches: 10. CDR3 DNA sequence: TGTGCCAGCAGCCCCCTATACGGGACAGCGTCCTACGAGCAGTACTTC. Protein: CASSPLYGTASYEQYF.

There are a few counts of this clonotype. The chain carries TRBV7-9 and TRBJ1-2; D not certain. The CDR3 has 12 residues. The V and J ends lost 3 bases and 4 bases respectively, with 6 bases between them. Germline V gives CDR1 SEHNR, CDR2 FQNEAQ (reference sequence). The CDR3: CASSLPIYGYTF. The CDR3 DNA reads as TGTGCCAGCAGCTTGCCTATCTATGGCTACACCTTC.

V and J are TRBV5-1 and TRBJ2-3; TRBD2 aligns across 8 bases. Germline CDR1 is SGHRS and CDR2 is YFSETQ. The V and J ends lost 3 bases and 2 bases, in that order; junction bases with no gene match: 8. The CDR3 sequence is 16 residues long. The chain's CDR3 is CASSSKPGLDTDTQYF. For the CDR3, the DNA is TGCGCCAGCAGCTCTAAACCGGGACTAGACACAGATACGCAGTATTTT.

This clonotype was seen a handful of times. This chain joins TRBV6-2 or TRBV6-3 and TRBJ1-1; D gene uncertain. The CDR3 spans 13 residues. Per germline, CDR1 MNHEY and CDR2 SVGEGT. V gave up 2 bases and J gave up 0 bases, with 4 bases separating them. CDR3 in amino acids: CASSYPMNTEAFF. The CDR3 nucleotides read TGTGCCAGCAGTTACCCGATGAACACTGAAGCTTTCTTT.

The chain joins TRBV7-2 to TRBJ2-5, with D perhaps TRBD2 (5 bases). The CDR3 has 11 residues. Germline CDR1 SGHTA, CDR2 FQGNSA. Trimming took off 9 bases at V and 9 bases at J, with 14 bases between the two ends. The CDR3 nucleotides read TGTGCCAGAAAGCGGTCTCGGTCCCAGTACTTC. As protein: CARKRSRSQYF.

The table lists this clonotype with a few counts. The CDR3 protein is CSASGPSRRETQYF. As DNA, the CDR3 is TGCAGTGCTAGTGGGCCTTCAAGGAGGGAGACCCAGTACTTC. This chain joins TRBV20-1 and TRBJ2-5, with D possibly TRBD2 on 5 matching bases. Trimming removed 3 bases at V and 5 bases at J, with 16 bases between. The germline gives CDR1 DFQATT, CDR2 SNEGSKA (reference sequence). The CDR3 is made up of 14 amino acids.

The chain has TRBV12-3 or TRBV12-4 and TRBJ1-1, with unresolved D. The V end lost 6 bases, the J end lost 5 bases, and 10 bases lay between the germline ends. This CDR3 has 12 residues. The CDR3 region is CASRLVGTEAFF. The CDR3 DNA reads TGTGCCAGCAGGCTTGTAGGGACTGAAGCTTTCTTT.

This clonotype was seen a handful of times. The V and J genes are TRBV30 and TRBJ2-4, with D possibly TRBD2 on 6 matching bases. V was trimmed by 5 bases and J by 4 bases, leaving 21 bases between them. Germline loops: CDR1 GTSNPN, CDR2 SVGIG (reference sequence). The CDR3 is made up of 16 amino acids. For the CDR3, the DNA is TGTGCCTGGGCTCGCGGTTTGGCTAGCGTTAAAAACATTCAGTACTTC. Its translation: CAWARGLASVKNIQYF.

V gene TRBV5-1 combines with J gene TRBJ1-1, with 8 positions matching TRBD1. Germline V gene data show CDR1 as SGHRS and CDR2 as YFSETQ. The CDR3 loop spans 15 amino acids. Trimming removed 4 bases from V and 5 bases from J; junction bases left unmatched: 10. The CDR3 here is CASSPSGQEGTEAFF. CDR3 DNA: TGCGCCAGCAGCCCCTCGGGACAGGAGGGGACTGAAGCTTTCTTT.

This clonotype has more than one count but fewer than ten. This chain connects TRBV7-9 to TRBJ2-7; 9 nucleotides line up with TRBD1. Germline assignment: CDR1 SEHNR and CDR2 FQNEAQ (reference sequence). Unmatched junction bases numbered 7, after V lost 5 bases and J lost 2 bases. This CDR3 spans 15 amino acids. CDR3 coding DNA: TGTGCCAGCAGCCGACCCGGGACAGGGACCTACGAGCAGTACTTC. Translating it yields CASSRPGTGTYEQYF.

This clonotype was recorded a few times. This chain links TRBV4-1 with TRBJ1-2; TRBD1 might be the D (5 bases). The CDR3 length is 14 residues. Per the germline V gene, CDR1 is MGHRA and CDR2 is YSYEKL. Trimming removed 4 bases at V and 4 bases at J, with 13 bases between. The CDR3 region is CASSPPGVSYGYTF. In nucleotides, the CDR3 is TGCGCCAGCAGCCCGCCGGGGGTTAGCTATGGCTACACCTTC.

The chain uses TRBV6-1 and TRBJ2-3; the match to TRBD2 covers 13 bases. The CDR3 is 16 residues long. CDR1 MNHNS and CDR2 SASEGT come from the germline V gene. The junction had 5 bases not matched to a gene; V was cut back by 2 bases and J by 6 bases. CDR3 nucleotide sequence: TGTGCCAGCAGTGAACCGACTAGCGGGGGGAAGGATACGCAGTATTTT. Its protein product is CASSEPTSGGKDTQYF.

This clonotype was seen a few times. V is TRBV5-1 and J is TRBJ1-1, with 9 bases fitting TRBD1. The CDR3 sequence is 15 residues long. V gave up 4 bases and J gave up 7 bases; unmatched junction bases: 11. Germline-derived CDR1 and CDR2 are SGHRS and YFSETQ. CDR3 nucleotides: TGCGCCAGCAGCGTTTCCGGACAGGGGAGGGGTGAAGCTTTCTTT. It encodes CASSVSGQGRGEAFF.

The chain couples TRBV5-1 to TRBJ2-1; 10 bases align to TRBD1. The CDR3 has 15 residues. Germline CDR1 reads SGHRS; CDR2 reads YFSETQ. V trimming: 3 bases; J trimming: 8 bases; junction bases outside the gene matches: 8. The CDR3 DNA reads as TGCGCCAGCAGCTGGGGGGACAGGGGAGGTGATGAGCAGTTCTTC. It translates to CASSWGDRGGDEQFF. Looking up the rest from reference TRBV5-1 and TRBJ2-1 gives the full variable domain: KAGVTQTPRYLIKTRGQQVTLSCSPISGHRSVSWYQQTPGQGLQFLFEYFSETQRNKGNFPGRFSGRQFSNSRSEMNVSTLELGDSALYLCASSWGDRGGDEQFFGPGTRLTVL.

This clonotype was recorded a few times. The chain employs TRBV4-3 and TRBJ2-1, with 15 bases matching TRBD2. The J segment lost 6 bases and the V segment lost 4 bases, leaving 4 bases of the junction unmatched. Germline loops: CDR1 LGHNA, CDR2 YSLEER. The CDR3 spans 16 residues. Here the CDR3 reads CASSPGTSGRFNEQFF. CDR3 nucleotide sequence: TGCGCCAGCAGCCCAGGGACTAGCGGGAGGTTCAATGAGCAGTTCTTC.

The sample holds a few counts of this clonotype. V and J are TRBV24-1 and TRBJ2-1; 10 nucleotides align to TRBD1. This CDR3 has 15 residues. Germline V gene data show CDR1 as KGHDR and CDR2 as SFDVKD. With 4 bases clipped from V and 7 bases from J, the junction kept 6 bases outside the gene matches. The CDR3 spells CATSDDRGRKNEQFF. CDR3 DNA sequence: TGTGCCACCAGTGACGACAGGGGGCGTAAAAATGAGCAGTTCTTC.

The chain recombines TRBV12-3 or TRBV12-4 with TRBJ2-1; 7 positions agree with TRBD2. J lost 8 bases, V lost 0 bases, and 4 bases had no gene match. There are 14 residues in the CDR3. The DNA for the CDR3 is TGTGCCAGCAGTTTAGCGGGAGGGAGCGATGAGCAGTTCTTC. Translation: CASSLAGGSDEQFF.